Here is one T cell receptor (beta chain) with its context. Its antigen is not known. The data stem from a study of cytomegalovirus exposure and HLA in healthy donors. Broader study findings: Cytomegalovirus association was assigned to more than 150 TCR beta chains.

Both 60 Vbeta primers and 13 Jbeta primers went into the PCR. Here immunoSEQ multiplex PCR was the method, and the copy in TCRdb shows in-frame clones only, minus some. The table shows 160,000 or so clones, with roughly three quarters occurring only once. Per the germline V gene, CDR1 is MGHRA and CDR2 is YSYEKL. Trimming shortened V by 1 base and J by 4 bases, and 12 bases separated the two germline ends. This CDR3 contains 15 residues. Sequenced sample: PBMCs. The TCR was taken from a young man in good health and CMV-seropositive. The chain combines TRBV4-1 with TRBJ2-3, with TRBD1 as a possible D gene (6 bases). This CDR3 is CASSQGTAEADTQYF. In nucleotides, the CDR3 is TGCGCCAGCAGCCAAGGGACAGCGGAGGCAGATACGCAGTATTTT.